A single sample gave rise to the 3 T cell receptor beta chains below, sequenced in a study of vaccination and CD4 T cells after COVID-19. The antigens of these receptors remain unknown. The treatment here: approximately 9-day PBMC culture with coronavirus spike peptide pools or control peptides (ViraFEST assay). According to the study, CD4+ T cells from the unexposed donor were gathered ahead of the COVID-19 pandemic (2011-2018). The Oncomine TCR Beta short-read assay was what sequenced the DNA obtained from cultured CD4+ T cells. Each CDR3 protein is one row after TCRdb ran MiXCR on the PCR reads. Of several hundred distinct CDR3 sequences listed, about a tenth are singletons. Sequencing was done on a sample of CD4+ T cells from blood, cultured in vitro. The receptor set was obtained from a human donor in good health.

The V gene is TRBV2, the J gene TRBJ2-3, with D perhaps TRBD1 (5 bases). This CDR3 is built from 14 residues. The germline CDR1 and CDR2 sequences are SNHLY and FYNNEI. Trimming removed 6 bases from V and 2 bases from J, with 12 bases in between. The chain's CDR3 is CASSPRQITDTQYF. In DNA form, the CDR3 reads TGTGCCAGCAGCCCGCGACAGATCACAGATACGCAGTATTTT. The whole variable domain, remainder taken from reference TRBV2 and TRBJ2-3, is EPEVTQTPSHQVTQMGQEVILRCVPISNHLYFYWYRQILGQKVEFLVSFYNNEISEKSEIFDDQFSVERPDGSNFTLKIRSTKLEDSAMYFCASSPRQITDTQYFGPGTRLTVL.

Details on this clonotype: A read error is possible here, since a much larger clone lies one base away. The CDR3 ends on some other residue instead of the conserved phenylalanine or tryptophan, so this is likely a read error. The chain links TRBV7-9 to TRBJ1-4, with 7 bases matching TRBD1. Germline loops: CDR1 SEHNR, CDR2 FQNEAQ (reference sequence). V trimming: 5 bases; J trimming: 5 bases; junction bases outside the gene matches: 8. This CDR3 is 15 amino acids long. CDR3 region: CASSPKVQGNEKLFL. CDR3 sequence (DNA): TGTGCCAGCAGCCCCAAGGTACAGGGGAATGAAAAACTGTTTCTT.

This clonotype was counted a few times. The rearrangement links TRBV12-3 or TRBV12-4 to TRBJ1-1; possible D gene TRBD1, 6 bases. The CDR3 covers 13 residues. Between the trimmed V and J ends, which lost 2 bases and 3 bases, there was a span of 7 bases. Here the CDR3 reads CASSLNRDTEAFF. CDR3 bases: TGTGCCAGCAGTTTAAACAGGGACACTGAAGCTTTCTTT.